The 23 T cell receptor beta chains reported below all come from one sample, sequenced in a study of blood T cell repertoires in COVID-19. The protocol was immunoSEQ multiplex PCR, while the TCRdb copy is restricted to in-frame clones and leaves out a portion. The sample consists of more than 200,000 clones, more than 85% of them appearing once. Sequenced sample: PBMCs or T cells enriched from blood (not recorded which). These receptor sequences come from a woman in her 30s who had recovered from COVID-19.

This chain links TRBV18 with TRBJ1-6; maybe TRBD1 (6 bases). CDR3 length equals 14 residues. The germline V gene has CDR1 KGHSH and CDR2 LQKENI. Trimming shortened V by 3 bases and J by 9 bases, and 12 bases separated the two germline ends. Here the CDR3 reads CASSPDSRGSPLHF. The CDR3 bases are TGTGCCAGCTCACCGGACAGCCGGGGTTCACCCCTCCACTTT.

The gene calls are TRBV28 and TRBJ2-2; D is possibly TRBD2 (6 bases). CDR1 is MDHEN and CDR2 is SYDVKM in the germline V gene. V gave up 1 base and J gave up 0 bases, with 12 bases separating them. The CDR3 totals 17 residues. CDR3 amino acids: CASSLYLAGSNTGELFF. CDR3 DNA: TGTGCCAGCAGTTTATATTTGGCGGGATCGAACACCGGGGAGCTGTTTTTT.

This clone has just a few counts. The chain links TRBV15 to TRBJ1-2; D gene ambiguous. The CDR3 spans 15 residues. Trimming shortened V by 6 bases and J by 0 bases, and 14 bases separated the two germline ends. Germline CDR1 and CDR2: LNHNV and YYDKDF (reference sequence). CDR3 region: CATSPRSVSNYGYTF. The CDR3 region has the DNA TGTGCCACCAGTCCCAGATCCGTCTCTAACTATGGCTACACCTTC.

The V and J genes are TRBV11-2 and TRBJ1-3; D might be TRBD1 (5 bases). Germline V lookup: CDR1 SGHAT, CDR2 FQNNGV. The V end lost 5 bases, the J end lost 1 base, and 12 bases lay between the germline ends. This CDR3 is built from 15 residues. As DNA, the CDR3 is TGTGCCAGCAGCAAGGAGGGGAGTTCTGGAAACACCATATATTTT. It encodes CASSKEGSSGNTIYF.

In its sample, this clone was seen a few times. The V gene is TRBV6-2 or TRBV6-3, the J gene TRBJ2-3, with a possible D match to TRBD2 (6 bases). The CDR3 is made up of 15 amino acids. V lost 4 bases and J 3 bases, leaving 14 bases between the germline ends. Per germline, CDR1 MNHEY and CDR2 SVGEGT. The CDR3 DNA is TGTGCCAGCAGTTTCGCCCGGGGGTGGACAGATACGCAGTATTTT. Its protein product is CASSFARGWTDTQYF.

Here the CDR3 reads CASSAWGVNTGELFF. DNA for the CDR3: TGTGCCAGCAGCGCCTGGGGAGTGAACACCGGGGAGCTGTTTTTT. The chain has TRBV9 and TRBJ2-2, with D tentatively TRBD2 (5 bases). The CDR3 totals 15 residues. V was shortened by 3 bases and J by 1 base, with 10 bases between the two germline ends. CDR1 SGDLS and CDR2 YYNGEE come from the germline V gene.

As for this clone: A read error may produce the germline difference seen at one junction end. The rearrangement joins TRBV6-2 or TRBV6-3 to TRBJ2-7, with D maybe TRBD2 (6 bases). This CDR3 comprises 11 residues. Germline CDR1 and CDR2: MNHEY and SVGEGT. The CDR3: CASSHGTDYNF. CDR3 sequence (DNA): TGTGCCAGCAGTCATGGGACTGATTACAACTTC.

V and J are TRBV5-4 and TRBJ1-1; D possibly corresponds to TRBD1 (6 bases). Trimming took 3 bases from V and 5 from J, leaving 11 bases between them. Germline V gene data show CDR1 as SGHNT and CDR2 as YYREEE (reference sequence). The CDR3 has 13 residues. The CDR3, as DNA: TGTGCCAGCAGCTCCGCAGGGGAAACTGAAGCTTTCTTT. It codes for CASSSAGETEAFF.

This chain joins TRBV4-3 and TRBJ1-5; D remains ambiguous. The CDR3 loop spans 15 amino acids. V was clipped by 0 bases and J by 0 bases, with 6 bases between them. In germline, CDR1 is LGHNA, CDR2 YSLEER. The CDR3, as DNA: TGCGCCAGCAGCCAAGATTCGAGTAGCAATCAGCCCCAGCATTTT. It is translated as CASSQDSSSNQPQHF.

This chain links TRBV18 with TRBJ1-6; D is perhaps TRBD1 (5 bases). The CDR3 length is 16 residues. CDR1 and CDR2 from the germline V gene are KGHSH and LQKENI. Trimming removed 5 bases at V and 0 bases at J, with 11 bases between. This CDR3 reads CASSTRQSSYNSPLHF. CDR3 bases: TGTGCCAGCTCAACCCGACAGAGCTCCTATAATTCACCCCTCCACTTT.

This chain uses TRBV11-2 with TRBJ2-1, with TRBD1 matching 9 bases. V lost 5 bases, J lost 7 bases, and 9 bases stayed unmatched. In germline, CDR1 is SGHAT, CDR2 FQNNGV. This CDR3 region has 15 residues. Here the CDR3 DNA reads TGTGCCAGCAGCCCTCGGACAGGGACAGGGAATGAGCAGTTCTTC. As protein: CASSPRTGTGNEQFF. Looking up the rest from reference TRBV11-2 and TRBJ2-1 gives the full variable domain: EAGVAQSPRYKIIEKRQSVAFWCNPISGHATLYWYQQILGQGPKLLIQFQNNGVVDDSQLPKDRFSAERLKGVDSTLKIQPAKLEDSAVYLCASSPRTGTGNEQFFGPGTRLTVL.

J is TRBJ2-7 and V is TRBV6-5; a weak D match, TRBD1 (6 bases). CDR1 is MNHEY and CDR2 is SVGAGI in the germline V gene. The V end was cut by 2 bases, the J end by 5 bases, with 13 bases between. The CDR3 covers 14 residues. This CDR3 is CASSYRGNIDEQYF. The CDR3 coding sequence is TGTGCCAGCAGTTACAGGGGGAACATTGACGAGCAGTACTTC.

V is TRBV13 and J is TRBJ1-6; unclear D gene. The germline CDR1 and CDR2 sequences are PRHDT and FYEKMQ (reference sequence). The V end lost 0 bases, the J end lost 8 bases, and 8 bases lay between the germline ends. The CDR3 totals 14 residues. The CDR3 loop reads CASSLGLRDSPLHF. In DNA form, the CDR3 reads TGTGCCAGCAGCTTAGGACTGAGGGATTCACCCCTCCACTTT.

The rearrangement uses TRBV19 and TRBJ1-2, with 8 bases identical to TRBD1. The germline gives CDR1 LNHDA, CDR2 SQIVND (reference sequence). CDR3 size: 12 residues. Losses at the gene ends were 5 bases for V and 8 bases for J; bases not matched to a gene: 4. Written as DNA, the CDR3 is TGTGCCAGTAGTCCCCGGACAGGGGGCTACACCTTC. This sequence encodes CASSPRTGGYTF.

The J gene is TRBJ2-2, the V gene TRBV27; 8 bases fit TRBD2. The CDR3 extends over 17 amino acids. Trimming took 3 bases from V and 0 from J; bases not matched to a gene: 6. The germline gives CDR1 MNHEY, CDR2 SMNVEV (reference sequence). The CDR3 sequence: CASSFSTSATNTGELFF. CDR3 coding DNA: TGTGCCAGCAGTTTTTCGACTAGCGCAACGAACACCGGGGAGCTGTTTTTT.

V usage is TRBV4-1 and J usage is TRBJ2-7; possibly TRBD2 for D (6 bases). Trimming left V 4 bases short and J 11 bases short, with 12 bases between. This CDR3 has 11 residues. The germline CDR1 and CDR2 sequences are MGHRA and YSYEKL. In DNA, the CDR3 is TGCGCCAGCAGCCCGAGCGGAGGGGAGTACTTC. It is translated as CASSPSGGEYF.

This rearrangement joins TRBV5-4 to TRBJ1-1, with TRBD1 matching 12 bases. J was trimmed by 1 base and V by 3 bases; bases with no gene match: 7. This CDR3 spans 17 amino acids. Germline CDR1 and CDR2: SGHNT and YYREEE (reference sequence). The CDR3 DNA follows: TGTGCCAGCAGCTGGGGGGACAGGGGGCTCGAGAACACTGAAGCTTTCTTT. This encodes CASSWGDRGLENTEAFF.

This CDR3 reads CASSQDLTGSTDTQYF. For the CDR3, the DNA is TGCGCCAGCAGCCAAGATCTGACAGGCAGCACAGATACGCAGTATTTT. The chain uses TRBV4-3 and TRBJ2-3; maybe TRBD1 (6 bases). The CDR3 runs 16 residues. Germline CDR1 reads LGHNA; CDR2 reads YSLEER. V lost 0 bases to trimming and J lost 0 bases, with 10 bases between them.

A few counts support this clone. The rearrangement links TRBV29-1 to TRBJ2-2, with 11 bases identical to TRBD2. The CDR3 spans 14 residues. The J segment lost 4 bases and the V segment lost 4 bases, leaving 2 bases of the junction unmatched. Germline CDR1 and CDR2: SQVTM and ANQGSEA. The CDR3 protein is CSVVLAGGTGELFF. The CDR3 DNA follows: TGCAGCGTTGTTCTAGCGGGAGGCACCGGGGAGCTGTTTTTT.

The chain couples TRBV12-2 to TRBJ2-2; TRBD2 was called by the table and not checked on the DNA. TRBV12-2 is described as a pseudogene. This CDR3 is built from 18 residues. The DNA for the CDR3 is TGTGCAAGTCGCTTAAGGGCCAGCGGGAGGACGAACACCGGGGAGCTGTTTTTT. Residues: CASRLRASGRTNTGELFF.

This chain's CDR3 is CASRAGVDEQYF. In nucleotides, the CDR3 is TGCGCCAGCAGAGCGGGAGTCGACGAGCAGTACTTC. This chain connects TRBV23-1 to TRBJ2-7; 8 nucleotides match TRBD2. TRBV23-1 counts as an open reading frame of uncertain function. This CDR3 has 12 amino acids. V shed 6 bases and J 5 bases; nucleotides not matched to a gene: 3.

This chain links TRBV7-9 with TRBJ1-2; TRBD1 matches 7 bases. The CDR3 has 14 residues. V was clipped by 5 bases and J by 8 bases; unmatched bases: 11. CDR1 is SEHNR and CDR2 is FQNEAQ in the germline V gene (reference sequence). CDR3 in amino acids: CASSPRQGGKGYTF. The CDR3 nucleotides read TGTGCCAGCAGCCCGCGACAGGGTGGGAAAGGCTACACCTTC.

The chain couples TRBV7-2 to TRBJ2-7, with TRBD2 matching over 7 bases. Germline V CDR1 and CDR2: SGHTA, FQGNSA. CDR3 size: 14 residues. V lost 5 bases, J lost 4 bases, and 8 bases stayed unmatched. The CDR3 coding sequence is TGTGCCAGCAGCAGCGGGATGGGAGGATACGAGCAGTACTTC. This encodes CASSSGMGGYEQYF.